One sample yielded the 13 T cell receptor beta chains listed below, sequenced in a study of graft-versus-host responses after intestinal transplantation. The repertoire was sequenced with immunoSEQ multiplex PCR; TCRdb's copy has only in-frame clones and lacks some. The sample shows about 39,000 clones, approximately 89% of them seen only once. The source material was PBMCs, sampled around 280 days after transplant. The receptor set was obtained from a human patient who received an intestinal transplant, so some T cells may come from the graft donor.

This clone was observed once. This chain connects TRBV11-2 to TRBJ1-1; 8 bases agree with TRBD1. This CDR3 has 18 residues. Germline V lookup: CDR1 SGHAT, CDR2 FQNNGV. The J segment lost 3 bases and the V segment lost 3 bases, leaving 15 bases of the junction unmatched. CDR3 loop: CASSFPAGGYASDTEAFF. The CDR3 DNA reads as TGTGCCAGCAGCTTCCCGGCAGGGGGCTACGCCTCGGACACTGAAGCTTTCTTT.

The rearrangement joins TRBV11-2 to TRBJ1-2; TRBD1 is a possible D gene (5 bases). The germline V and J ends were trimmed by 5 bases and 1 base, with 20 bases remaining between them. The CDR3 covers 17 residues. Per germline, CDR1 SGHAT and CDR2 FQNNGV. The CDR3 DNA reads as TGTGCCAGCAGCGGAGAGGAGGGGCCCTATCTTAACTATGGCTACACCTTC. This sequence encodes CASSGEEGPYLNYGYTF.

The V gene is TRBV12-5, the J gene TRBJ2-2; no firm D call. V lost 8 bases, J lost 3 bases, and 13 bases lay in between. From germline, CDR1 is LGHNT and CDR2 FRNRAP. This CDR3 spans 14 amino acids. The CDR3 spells CASTAQDDTGELFF. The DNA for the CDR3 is TGTGCTAGTACAGCCCAGGACGACACCGGGGAGCTGTTTTTT.

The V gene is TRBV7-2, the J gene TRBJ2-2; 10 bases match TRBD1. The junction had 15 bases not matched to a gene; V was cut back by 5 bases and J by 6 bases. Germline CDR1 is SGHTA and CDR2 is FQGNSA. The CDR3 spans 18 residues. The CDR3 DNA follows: TGTGCCAGCAGCGCCGGGCCTGGACAGGGGGTCCTCCCCGGGGAGCTGTTTTTT. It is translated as CASSAGPGQGVLPGELFF.

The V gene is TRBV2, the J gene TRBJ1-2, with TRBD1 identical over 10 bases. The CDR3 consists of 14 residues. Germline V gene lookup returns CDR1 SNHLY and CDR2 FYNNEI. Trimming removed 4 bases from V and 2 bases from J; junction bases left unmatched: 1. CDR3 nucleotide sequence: TGTGCCAGCAGTGGGACAGGGGGGAACTATGGCTACACCTTC. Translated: CASSGTGGNYGYTF.

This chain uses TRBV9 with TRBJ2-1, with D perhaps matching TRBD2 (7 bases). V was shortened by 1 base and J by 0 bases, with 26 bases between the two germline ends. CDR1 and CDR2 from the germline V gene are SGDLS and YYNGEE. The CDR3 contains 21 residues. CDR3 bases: TGTGCCAGCAGCGTAAGTCTATCCGGGGGGCTAAAACGTAGCTCCTACAATGAGCAGTTCTTC. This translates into CASSVSLSGGLKRSSYNEQFF.

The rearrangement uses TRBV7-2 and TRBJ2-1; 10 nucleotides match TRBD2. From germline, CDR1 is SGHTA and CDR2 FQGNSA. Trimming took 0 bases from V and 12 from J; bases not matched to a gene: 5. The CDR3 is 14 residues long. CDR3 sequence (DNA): TGTGCCAGCAGCTTAGCCGGTTTAGCGGGGGGGCAGTTCTTC. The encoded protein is CASSLAGLAGGQFF.

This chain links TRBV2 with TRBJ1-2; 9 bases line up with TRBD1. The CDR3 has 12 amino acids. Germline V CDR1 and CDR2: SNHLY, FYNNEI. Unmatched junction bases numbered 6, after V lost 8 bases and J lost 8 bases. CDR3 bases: TGTGCCAGCCAGTTGGACAGGGGAGGCTACACCTTC. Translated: CASQLDRGGYTF.

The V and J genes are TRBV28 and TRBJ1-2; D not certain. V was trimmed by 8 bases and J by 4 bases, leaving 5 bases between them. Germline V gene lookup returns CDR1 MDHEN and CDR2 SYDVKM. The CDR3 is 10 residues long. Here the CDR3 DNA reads TGTGCCAGCTTGGGCTATGGCTACACCTTC. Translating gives CASLGYGYTF.

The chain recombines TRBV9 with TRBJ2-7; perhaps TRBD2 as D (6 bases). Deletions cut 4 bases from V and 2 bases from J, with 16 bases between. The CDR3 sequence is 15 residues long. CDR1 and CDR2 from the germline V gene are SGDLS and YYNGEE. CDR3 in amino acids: CASSPGDRPAYEQYF. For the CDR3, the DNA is TGTGCCAGCAGCCCGGGGGACCGGCCGGCCTACGAGCAGTACTTC.

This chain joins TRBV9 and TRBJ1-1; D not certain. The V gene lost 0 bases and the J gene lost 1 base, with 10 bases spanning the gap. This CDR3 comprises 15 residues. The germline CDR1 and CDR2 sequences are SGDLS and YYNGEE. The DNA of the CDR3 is TGTGCCAGCAGCGTAGGGGGTGGGGAGAACACTGAAGCTTTCTTT. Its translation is CASSVGGGENTEAFF.

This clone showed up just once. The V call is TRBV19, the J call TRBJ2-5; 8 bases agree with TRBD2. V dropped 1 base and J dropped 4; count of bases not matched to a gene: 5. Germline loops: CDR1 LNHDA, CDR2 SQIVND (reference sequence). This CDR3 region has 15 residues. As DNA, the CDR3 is TGTGCCAGTAGTATAGTCGGGGGGGACTTAGAGACCCAGTACTTC. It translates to CASSIVGGDLETQYF.

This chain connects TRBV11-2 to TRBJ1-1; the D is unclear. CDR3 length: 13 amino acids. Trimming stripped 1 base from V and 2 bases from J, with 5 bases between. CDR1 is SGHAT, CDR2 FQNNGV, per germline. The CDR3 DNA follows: TGTGCCAGCAGCTTAGGTGATAACACTGAAGCTTTCTTT. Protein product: CASSLGDNTEAFF.